What follows is one T cell receptor beta chain and its context. Its antigen remains undetermined. No per-base quality is available; no much larger clone lies one base away. This specimen comes from a study of blood T cell repertoires in COVID-19 (TCRdb year 2020). About the investigation overall: Samples from collaborators originated in the United States, Italy and Spain and spanned both the acute and convalescent phases of COVID-19. The material from the prospective study consisted of cDNA or gDNA derived from T cells, B-cell-depleted T cells, or PBMCs. Deeply sampled blood TCRbeta repertoires from subjects exposed to, actively infected with, or recovered from COVID-19 were included in the dataset. The repertoires were released in a freely available public database meant as a resource for research on the immune response to SARS-CoV-2. The samples were drawn from the first 160 participants of the ongoing ImmuneRACE study and from 1,254 subjects provided by 6 global collaborators. The sample metadata nearly always contained a de-identified subject ID, COVID-19 status, age in years and sex. Where HLA class I and class II types were available, the types were taken from metadata supplied by the sample provider, not from assay-based typing.

TCRbeta CDR3 regions were amplified from genomic DNA using the immunoSEQ Assay, a bias-controlled multiplex PCR. As for the authors' bioinformatics: Within the assay, amplification of reference gene primers was used to estimate how many nucleated cells each sample contained. Sequence reads were collapsed and filtered to measure the absolute abundance of every unique TCRbeta CDR3 rearrangement. Productive Simpson clonality was computed per sample as the square root of Simpson's diversity index over productive rearrangements. The source is immuneACCESS, and TCRdb retained only in-frame sequences with V and J called. Part of the clones is not carried over; for the studies checked, unresolved V genes explain less than half of this, and the remainder is unexplained. The DNA gave D and trimming, while V, J and clone size come from that table. The sample has about 500,000 clones on record, about 85% of them singletons. The ten largest clones take up 0.7% of the sample.

CDR1 and CDR2, looked up from the germline V gene, are KGHDR and SFDVKD. Trimmed from V: 3 bases; trimmed from J: 3 bases; junction bases lacking a gene match: 4. Its CDR3 holds 15 amino acids, cysteine through phenylalanine. Only the CDR3 part of the read is kept: 45 bases, read in frame from the first base. The paper's findings and limits, for the study overall: The quantity of clinical and demographic metadata differed by source and by participant and was supplied without curation.

Enrolling through a virtual design, the prospective study's participants ranged in age from roughly 18 to 100 years and lived across 20 to 30 United States geographic areas. Cohort assignment in the prospective study relied on participant-reported clinical history from a screening survey and a study questionnaire. Recovered participants in ImmuneRACE Cohort 3 were defined as having two consecutive negative NP/OP PCR tests, clearance from a healthcare professional, or resolution of symptoms. In the prospective study, whole blood, serum and a nasopharyngeal or oropharyngeal swab were collected from each participant by mobile phlebotomists. Participants in the prospective study had the option to provide additional blood draws and questionnaires over a roughly 2-month period. Prospective study blood samples were shipped either frozen or at room temperature before DNA extraction.

The chain links TRBV24-1 with TRBJ2-7, with 10 central nucleotides matching TRBD1. The sequence was obtained from a woman aged 18-29 years who had recovered from COVID-19. The material sequenced was PBMCs or T cells enriched from blood (not recorded which). This receptor has the CDR3 CATSDPRTGGYEQYF. The DNA is as follows: TGTGCCACCAGTGATCCCCGGACAGGGGGCTACGAGCAGTACTTC.